Listed below are T cell receptor beta chains from one sample, sequenced in a study of CD8+CD57+ T cells in acquired aplastic anemia. Using its own MiXCR run on the reads, TCRdb lists one record per CDR3 protein. The table lists approximately 170,000 distinct CDR3 sequences, less than 50% of them singletons. Input material: sorted CD4+, CD8+, or CD8+CD57+ T cells (not recorded which) from PBMCs. These TCRs come from a human donor with aplastic anemia. The CDR3 runs from the conserved cysteine through the conserved F or W. A D gene is named only where the DNA matches it firmly. The size of a clone is reported for some rows only, either as once, few or many, or as a class for expanded clones.

abundance: NA
v_gene: TRBV29-1
j_gene: TRBJ1-2
d_gene: NA
CDR3nt: TGCAGCGTTGAAGATCGGGGATCTACAGCTAACTATGGCTACACCTTC
CDR3aa: CSVEDRGSTANYGYTF

abundance: NA
v_gene: TRBV24-1
j_gene: TRBJ1-1
d_gene: NA
CDR3nt: TGTGCCACCAGTGCCGGGGAGAACACTGAAGCTTTCTTT
CDR3aa: CATSAGENTEAFF

abundance: many
v_gene: TRBV20-1
j_gene: TRBJ2-3
d_gene: NA
CDR3nt: TGCAGTGCTAGAGATCCAGTGGCTGGCACAGATACGCAGTATTTT
CDR3aa: CSARDPVAGTDTQYF

abundance: many
v_gene: TRBV29-1
j_gene: TRBJ2-2
d_gene: NA
CDR3nt: TGCAGCGTTGACCTGACGGGGAACACCGGGGAGCTGTTTTTT
CDR3aa: CSVDLTGNTGELFF

abundance: NA
v_gene: TRBV20-1
j_gene: TRBJ1-6
d_gene: TRBD1
CDR3nt: TGCAGTGCTAGCTCGGCAGGGGGCGATTCACCCCTCCACTTT
CDR3aa: CSASSAGGDSPLHF

abundance: few
v_gene: TRBV19
j_gene: TRBJ2-1
d_gene: TRBD2
CDR3nt: TGTGCCAGTAGTACATACCCGGGGGGGCGAAATGAGCAGTTCTTC
CDR3aa: CASSTYPGGRNEQFF

abundance: NA
v_gene: TRBV2
j_gene: TRBJ2-3
d_gene: NA
CDR3nt: TGTGCCCTGACCCGGGCCCATACCTTCACAGATACGCAGTATTTT
CDR3aa: CALTRAHTFTDTQYF

abundance: few
v_gene: TRBV28
j_gene: TRBJ1-2
d_gene: NA
CDR3nt: TGTGCCAGCAGCAAGTTAGTGAATGGGGACTATGGCTACACCTTC
CDR3aa: CASSKLVNGDYGYTF

abundance: NA
v_gene: TRBV3-1
j_gene: TRBJ2-2
d_gene: NA
CDR3nt: TGTGCCAGCAGCCAAGGAAACACCGGGGAGCTGTTTTTT
CDR3aa: CASSQGNTGELFF

abundance: NA
v_gene: TRBV6-5
j_gene: TRBJ1-1
d_gene: NA
CDR3nt: TGTGCCAGCAGTTCCCGGACAGTCAACCGGGACACTGAAGCTTTCTTT
CDR3aa: CASSSRTVNRDTEAFF

abundance: NA
v_gene: TRBV5-1
j_gene: TRBJ2-7
d_gene: NA
CDR3nt: TGCGCCAGCAGCTTGGACAGGGCTTCGGGGGAGCAGTACTTC
CDR3aa: CASSLDRASGEQYF

abundance: many
v_gene: TRBV2
j_gene: TRBJ2-7
d_gene: NA
CDR3nt: TGTGCCAGCGCCCGGGGGTGGGGCTACGAGCAGTACTTC
CDR3aa: CASARGWGYEQYF

abundance: many
v_gene: TRBV20-1
j_gene: TRBJ1-5
d_gene: NA
CDR3nt: TGCAGTGCTGCCGGGGGGGTTAATCAGCCCCAGCATTTT
CDR3aa: CSAAGGVNQPQHF

abundance: NA
v_gene: TRBV9
j_gene: TRBJ2-3
d_gene: NA
CDR3nt: TGTGCCAGCAGCGTAGCGTTCGCAGATACGCAGTATTTT
CDR3aa: CASSVAFADTQYF

abundance: many
v_gene: TRBV19
j_gene: TRBJ2-2
d_gene: TRBD1
CDR3nt: TGTGCCAGTAAGCCACCGCGGGGACAGGGTATACCCGGGGAGCTGTTTTTT
CDR3aa: CASKPPRGQGIPGELFF

abundance: NA
v_gene: TRBV19
j_gene: TRBJ2-7
d_gene: NA
CDR3nt: TGTGCCAGTAGTAGGGGGGACGAGCAGTACTTC
CDR3aa: CASSRGDEQYF

abundance: NA
v_gene: TRBV10-3
j_gene: TRBJ1-5
d_gene: NA
CDR3nt: TGTGCCATCAGTGACATTAATAGCAATCAGCCCCAGCATTTT
CDR3aa: CAISDINSNQPQHF

abundance: NA
v_gene: TRBV6-4
j_gene: TRBJ2-3
d_gene: NA
CDR3nt: TGTGCCAGCACAGCCCTAAGCGCAGATACGCAGTATTTT
CDR3aa: CASTALSADTQYF

abundance: NA
v_gene: TRBV3-1
j_gene: TRBJ2-7
d_gene: TRBD2
CDR3nt: TGTGCCAGCAGCCGACTGGGACTACCGAACTCCTACGAGCAGTACTTC
CDR3aa: CASSRLGLPNSYEQYF

abundance: NA
v_gene: TRBV7-2
j_gene: TRBJ2-5
d_gene: NA
CDR3nt: TGTGCCAGCAGCCCAAAGGCCGGGCCATCAGAGACCCAGTGCTTC
CDR3aa: CASSPKAGPSETQCF

abundance: few
v_gene: TRBV2
j_gene: TRBJ1-4
d_gene: NA
CDR3nt: TGTGCCAGCAGCCGACTACCTAATGAAAAACTGTTTTTT
CDR3aa: CASSRLPNEKLFF

abundance: many
v_gene: TRBV7-9
j_gene: TRBJ2-3
d_gene: NA
CDR3nt: TGTGCCAGCAGCTTAGATTCCGGACTCACAGATACGCAGTATTTT
CDR3aa: CASSLDSGLTDTQYF

abundance: NA
v_gene: TRBV25-1
j_gene: TRBJ1-4
d_gene: TRBD1
CDR3nt: TGTGCCAGCAGGACAGGGGCGGGCGAAAAACTGTTTTTT
CDR3aa: CASRTGAGEKLFF

abundance: NA
v_gene: TRBV5-1
j_gene: TRBJ2-7
d_gene: TRBD1
CDR3nt: TGCGCCAGCAGCACGGGACAGCGAGTCTACGAGCAGTACTTC
CDR3aa: CASSTGQRVYEQYF

abundance: NA
v_gene: TRBV7-3
j_gene: TRBJ2-6
d_gene: NA
CDR3nt: TGTGCCAGCAGGAGCAGCTCTGGGGCCAACGTCCTGACTTTC
CDR3aa: CASRSSSGANVLTF

abundance: NA
v_gene: TRBV12-3/TRBV12-4
j_gene: TRBJ2-7
d_gene: NA
CDR3nt: TGTGCCAGCAGTCCCTCTTTTGTGGGGGCTAGCTCCTACGAGCAGTACTTC
CDR3aa: CASSPSFVGASSYEQYF

abundance: many
v_gene: TRBV12-3/TRBV12-4
j_gene: TRBJ1-1
d_gene: NA
CDR3nt: TGTGTCTCTAAAGCGGGGGGCGCGGGGAACACTGAAGCTTTCTTT
CDR3aa: CVSKAGGAGNTEAFF

abundance: few
v_gene: TRBV7-2
j_gene: TRBJ1-6
d_gene: TRBD1
CDR3nt: TGTGCCAGCAGCCCCCCGGACAGGGAAGGCTCACCCCTCCACTTT
CDR3aa: CASSPPDREGSPLHF

abundance: NA
v_gene: TRBV20-1
j_gene: TRBJ2-7
d_gene: NA
CDR3nt: TGCAGCCTACACAGGGTCCTCAACGAGCAGTACTTC
CDR3aa: CSLHRVLNEQYF

abundance: NA
v_gene: TRBV7-2
j_gene: TRBJ2-5
d_gene: NA
CDR3nt: TGTGCCGACCTATCAGGGGCCAACCAAGAGACCCAGTACTTC
CDR3aa: CADLSGANQETQYF

abundance: NA
v_gene: TRBV4-1
j_gene: TRBJ2-3
d_gene: NA
CDR3nt: TGCGCCAGCAGCCAAGGTTTCGGGGGGCGCGTGGCTACGCAGTATTTT
CDR3aa: CASSQGFGGRVATQYF

abundance: many
v_gene: TRBV7-2
j_gene: TRBJ2-1
d_gene: TRBD2
CDR3nt: TGTGCCAGCAGCCCCCCGGGACTAGCGAAAAATGAGCAGTTCTTC
CDR3aa: CASSPPGLAKNEQFF

abundance: many
v_gene: TRBV20-1
j_gene: TRBJ2-3
d_gene: TRBD2
CDR3nt: TGCAGTGCTAGAAGGCGGGGGGTCACAGATACGCAGTATTTT
CDR3aa: CSARRRGVTDTQYF

abundance: once
v_gene: TRBV24-1
j_gene: TRBJ2-5
d_gene: TRBD2
CDR3nt: TGTGCCACCAGTGATGGCGGGGGGGCAGGAGAGACCCAGTACTTC
CDR3aa: CATSDGGGAGETQYF

abundance: many
v_gene: TRBV6-1
j_gene: TRBJ1-1
d_gene: NA
CDR3nt: TGTGCCAGTCAGAGGGCAGGGTCGGAAGCTTTCTTT
CDR3aa: CASQRAGSEAFF

abundance: NA
v_gene: TRBV29-1
j_gene: TRBJ2-7
d_gene: TRBD1
CDR3nt: TGCAGCGTTGAAAGGGACAGGGGTGCGGACTACGAGCAGTACTTC
CDR3aa: CSVERDRGADYEQYF

abundance: NA
v_gene: TRBV2
j_gene: TRBJ2-7
d_gene: TRBD1
CDR3nt: TGTGCCAGCAGAACAGGGGGCAAATCCCACGAGCAGTACTTC
CDR3aa: CASRTGGKSHEQYF

abundance: NA
v_gene: TRBV7-2
j_gene: TRBJ2-1
d_gene: TRBD2
CDR3nt: TGTGCCAGCAGCAGAACTAGCGGGAGCTCCTACAATGAGCAGTTCTTC
CDR3aa: CASSRTSGSSYNEQFF

abundance: NA
v_gene: TRBV11-1
j_gene: TRBJ2-1
d_gene: TRBD1
CDR3nt: TGTGCCAGCAGCTTAGCCGGGACAGGGAATTATAATGAGCAGTTCTTC
CDR3aa: CASSLAGTGNYNEQFF

abundance: many
v_gene: TRBV5-5
j_gene: TRBJ1-1
d_gene: NA
CDR3nt: TGTGCCAGCAGCTTGGAAAGGAGTCCCAACACTGAAGCTTTCTTT
CDR3aa: CASSLERSPNTEAFF

abundance: NA
v_gene: TRBV29-1
j_gene: TRBJ1-2
d_gene: NA
CDR3nt: TGCAGCGCCGTGGAGGCCGGCGGCTACACCTTC
CDR3aa: CSAVEAGGYTF

abundance: NA
v_gene: TRBV2
j_gene: TRBJ1-6
d_gene: NA
CDR3nt: TGTGCCAGCAGAATAGAGAGGGATAATTCACCCCTCCACTTT
CDR3aa: CASRIERDNSPLHF

abundance: many
v_gene: TRBV20-1
j_gene: TRBJ2-3
d_gene: NA
CDR3nt: TGCAGTGCTAGCGCTAACTCCGGGGGTCCGCAGTATTTT
CDR3aa: CSASANSGGPQYF

abundance: NA
v_gene: TRBV24-1
j_gene: TRBJ2-5
d_gene: NA
CDR3nt: TGTGCCACCAGCAGTGCCAGACAACACCAAGAGACCCAGTACTTC
CDR3aa: CATSSARQHQETQYF

abundance: NA
v_gene: TRBV15
j_gene: TRBJ1-1
d_gene: NA
CDR3nt: TGTGCCACCAGCCTCCTGGGCAGGACTGAAGCTTTCTTT
CDR3aa: CATSLLGRTEAFF

abundance: NA
v_gene: TRBV15
j_gene: TRBJ1-3
d_gene: TRBD1
CDR3nt: TGTGCCACCAGCAGTGACAGGGGCTCTGGAAACACCATATATTTT
CDR3aa: CATSSDRGSGNTIYF